This T cell receptor (beta chain) comes out of a study of T cell repertoires in cytomegalovirus infection. Study in general: Public TCR beta signature analysis indicated the presence of both CMV infection and matching HLA type. Findings of the study overall: Accumulated public TCR beta family frequency recognized individuals carrying CMV together with the relevant HLA.

This clonotype was seen at least ten times. The antigen is not known. V lost 3 bases, J lost 0 bases, and 12 bases lay in between. From germline, CDR1 is SGHAT and CDR2 FQNNGV. The CDR3 is 16 amino acids. TCRdb fed the reads into MiXCR, producing one record per CDR3 protein. The top ten clones hold 8.8% of a sample with about 260,000 distinct CDR3 sequences, around 13% of them seen once. The chain combines TRBV11-2 with TRBJ2-4, with D possibly being TRBD1 (6 bases). This receptor was identified in a human donor in good health (CMV status not recorded). Some clones in this sample may be carry-over from other donors' samples. The specimen was PBMCs. CDR3 residues: CASSFSQGLAKNIQYF. The CDR3 coding sequence is TGTGCCAGCAGCTTTTCACAGGGTTTAGCCAAAAACATTCAGTACTTC.